These T cell receptor beta chains were read from a single sample in a study of cytomegalovirus exposure and HLA in healthy donors. Sequencing used immunoSEQ multiplex PCR; TCRdb keeps in-frame clones, though not all of them. The sample shows 100,000 to 120,000 clones, approximately 80% of them seen only once. The specimen was PBMCs. These receptors were obtained from a man aged 30-40 years in good health and CMV-seropositive. CDR3s include the opening cysteine and the closing phenylalanine or tryptophan. A D gene is named only where the DNA matches it firmly. A clone size is listed for some rows: how often the clone was seen (once, few, many), or a class if it is expanded.

J: TRBJ2-3
V: TRBV30
size: NA
D: TRBD2
DNA: TGTGCCTGGAGTGTAACCGGGGGGACCGCAGATACGCAGTATTTT
CDR3: CAWSVTGGTADTQYF

J: TRBJ2-7
V: TRBV4-1
size: few
D: TRBD2
DNA: TGCGCCAGCAGCCAGGGACTAGCGGGGTACCCCTACGAGCAGTACTTC
CDR3: CASSQGLAGYPYEQYF

J: TRBJ2-4
V: TRBV15
size: NA
D: TRBD1
DNA: TGTGCCACCTCAACCCCCCGACAGGGGAGAATGAACATTCAGTACTTC
CDR3: CATSTPRQGRMNIQYF

J: TRBJ1-4
V: TRBV27
size: NA
D: NA
DNA: TGTGCCAGCAGTTTCATTCCTAATGAAAAACTGTTTTTT
CDR3: CASSFIPNEKLFF

J: TRBJ2-5
V: TRBV5-1
size: few
D: NA
DNA: TGCGCCAGCAGCTCCTCTTACCTCCAGGAGACCCAGTACTTC
CDR3: CASSSSYLQETQYF

J: TRBJ2-1
V: TRBV28
size: NA
D: NA
DNA: TGTGCCAGCAGCATACAGGGTGGGAATGAGCAGTTCTTC
CDR3: CASSIQGGNEQFF

J: TRBJ2-7
V: TRBV6-1
size: NA
D: NA
DNA: TGTGCCAGCAGCCTCGGACAGAACAACGCCTACGAGCAGTACTTC
CDR3: CASSLGQNNAYEQYF

J: TRBJ1-3
V: TRBV4-1
size: once
D: TRBD1
DNA: TGCGCCAGCACCGAAAGTTCATTCCGGGACAGGGCTCTAGACACCATATATTTT
CDR3: CASTESSFRDRALDTIYF

J: TRBJ1-1
V: TRBV5-1
size: few
D: NA
DNA: TGCGCCAGCAGCCAGGGTTTCCGTGAAGCTTTCTTT
CDR3: CASSQGFREAFF

J: TRBJ2-5
V: TRBV7-9
size: NA
D: TRBD1
DNA: TGTGCCAGCAGCCGGTGGACAGGGGGTACAGAGACCCAGTACTTC
CDR3: CASSRWTGGTETQYF

J: TRBJ1-4
V: TRBV9
size: NA
D: NA
DNA: TGTGCCAGCAGCCCGGACAGTTATGAAAAACTGTTTTTT
CDR3: CASSPDSYEKLFF

J: TRBJ2-7
V: TRBV5-5
size: many
D: TRBD1
DNA: TGTGCCAGCAGCTTGGTAGGGGGCAACGAGCAGTACTTC
CDR3: CASSLVGGNEQYF

J: TRBJ2-3
V: TRBV4-1
size: NA
D: NA
DNA: TGCGCCAGCAGCCAAGAAGAAGACTCAGATACGCAGTATTTT
CDR3: CASSQEEDSDTQYF

J: TRBJ2-3
V: TRBV9
size: NA
D: TRBD2
DNA: TGTGCCAGCAGCGAGAGCGGGACTAGCGGTACAGATACGCAGTATTTT
CDR3: CASSESGTSGTDTQYF

J: TRBJ2-7
V: TRBV7-2
size: NA
D: NA
DNA: TGTGCCAGCAGCTCCTCTATCGGCGAGCAGTACTTC
CDR3: CASSSSIGEQYF

J: TRBJ2-6
V: TRBV4-1
size: NA
D: NA
DNA: TGCGCCAGCAGCCAAGGGAGGGATGGGGCCAACGTCCTGACTTTC
CDR3: CASSQGRDGANVLTF

J: TRBJ2-7
V: TRBV19
size: few
D: TRBD2
DNA: TGTGCCAGTAGTATATCTTCGGTTCCAGCGGGGCAAAACTACGAGCAGTACTTC
CDR3: CASSISSVPAGQNYEQYF

J: TRBJ2-7
V: TRBV11-3
size: once
D: NA
DNA: TGTGCCAGCAGCTTATCCGTCAACGGGGAGCAGTACTTC
CDR3: CASSLSVNGEQYF

J: TRBJ2-7
V: TRBV29-1
size: NA
D: TRBD1
DNA: TGCAGCGTGAAGACGGGGACAGGGGGTCTCTACGAGCAGTACTTC
CDR3: CSVKTGTGGLYEQYF

J: TRBJ1-4
V: TRBV19
size: few
D: NA
DNA: TGTGCCAGTAGTTCGAGTTTGGCAACTAATGAAAAACTGTTTTTT
CDR3: CASSSSLATNEKLFF

J: TRBJ1-2
V: TRBV29-1
size: NA
D: NA
DNA: TGCAGCGTTGAAGAGGGGGGGGGCTACACCTTC
CDR3: CSVEEGGGYTF

J: TRBJ2-3
V: TRBV5-1
size: NA
D: TRBD2
DNA: TGCGCCAGCAGCTTATTTAGCGGGGGGGCTGGGGCAGATACGCAGTATTTT
CDR3: CASSLFSGGAGADTQYF

J: TRBJ2-1
V: TRBV19
size: NA
D: TRBD2
DNA: TGTGCCAGTAGTATAGAGGCTAGCGGGGGGGCGCGCAATGAGCAGTTCTTC
CDR3: CASSIEASGGARNEQFF

J: TRBJ2-7
V: TRBV7-9
size: NA
D: TRBD2
DNA: TGTGCCAGCAGCTCCTTAGCGGGGGCGACATACGAGCAGTACTTC
CDR3: CASSSLAGATYEQYF

J: TRBJ1-2
V: TRBV4-1
size: few
D: TRBD1
DNA: TGCGCCAGCAGCCAATCGTCCGGGACAGGGGATGGCTACACCTTC
CDR3: CASSQSSGTGDGYTF

J: TRBJ2-7
V: TRBV5-1
size: NA
D: NA
DNA: TGCGCCAGCAGCCTCAGACAGCTTGTAGACGAGCAGTACTTC
CDR3: CASSLRQLVDEQYF

J: TRBJ2-7
V: TRBV5-1
size: NA
D: TRBD2
DNA: TGCGCCAGCAGCTACCGGACTAGCGGGGGGGCGGGCGAGCAGTACTTC
CDR3: CASSYRTSGGAGEQYF